This TCR beta chain was documented in a study of OX40 agonist ivuxolimab in advanced cancers. This CDR3 is 15 amino acids long. Trimming shortened V by 4 bases and J by 3 bases, and 15 bases separated the two germline ends. Germline V gene lookup returns CDR1 LNHNV and CDR2 YYDKDF (reference sequence). Patients had blood sampled at baseline and again on cycle 4 day 1 and cycle 7 day 1. Produced via immunoSEQ multiplex PCR; TCRdb's table is partial and in-frame only. The sample has about 43,000 clones; 75% to 90% are singletons. Study observations and caveats: A proportion of nonresponders additionally exhibited low normalized T-cell clonal expansion. Antigen specificity was not determined for the expanded peripheral T cells.

To note about this clone: The antigen remains unidentified.

This chain uses TRBV15 with TRBJ1-2; D call uncertain. The specimen comprised CD4+ or CD8+ T cells sorted from blood, sampled in a trial of the OX40 agonist ivuxolimab. The sequence was obtained from an adult with an advanced solid tumor such as melanoma, head and neck, liver or kidney cancer. The CDR3 region has the DNA TGTGCCACCAGCACCCTGGACGGTAGCCACTATGGCTACACCTTC. Residues: CATSTLDGSHYGYTF.